What follows are 31 T cell receptor beta chains derived from one specimen sequenced in a study of T cell repertoires in aging, cancer and after chemotherapy. The template was genomic DNA from peripheral blood, not RNA. Rearranged V-D-J TRB sequences were amplified with a mixed TRB-A/B primer pool. TCRdb reprocessed the multiplex PCR reads with MiXCR, giving one entry per CDR3 protein. The sample consists of 850 or so distinct CDR3 sequences, less than 25% of them appearing once. The specimen sequenced was blood. These receptor sequences come from a human donor with a blood cancer.

The rearrangement links TRBV19 to TRBJ1-2; unclear D gene. CDR1 LNHDA and CDR2 SQIVND come from the germline V gene (reference sequence). V lost 0 bases to trimming and J lost 4 bases, with 3 bases between them. The CDR3 is made up of 12 amino acids. The CDR3: CASSIDTYGYTF. The CDR3 coding sequence is TGTGCCAGTAGTATAGACACCTATGGCTACACCTTC.

In this sample, this clonotype turned up a few times. The rearrangement uses TRBV2 and TRBJ2-3; TRBD1 matches at 7 bases. After removal of 5 bases from V and 0 bases from J, the junction contained 11 bases not matched to a gene. Germline V gives CDR1 SNHLY, CDR2 FYNNEI. The length of the CDR3 is 17 residues. DNA of the CDR3: TGTGCCAGCAGTAGCGCGAAGGGACAGATTAGCACAGATACGCAGTATTTT. Encoded protein: CASSSAKGQISTDTQYF.

By its share, this clonotype is large. Here the CDR3 DNA reads TGTGCCAGTAGTCCCAGGACTAGCGGGAGGGCGTCCTACAATGAGCAGTTCTTC. Amino acids: CASSPRTSGRASYNEQFF. The genes are TRBV19 and TRBJ2-1; 15 positions match TRBD2. This CDR3 spans 18 amino acids. V shed 5 bases, J shed 1 base, and the junction held 6 bases outside the gene matches. CDR1 and CDR2 from the germline V gene are LNHDA and SQIVND (reference sequence). Full variable domain (rest looked up from reference TRBV19 and TRBJ2-1): DGGITQSPKYLFRKEGQNVTLSCEQNLNHDAMYWYRQDPGQGLRLIYYSQIVNDFQKGDIAEGYSVSREKKESFPLTVTSAQKNPTAFYLCASSPRTSGRASYNEQFFGPGTRLTVL.

This clonotype is labeled large. This chain uses TRBV6-2 or TRBV6-3 with TRBJ2-7, with TRBD2 identical over 14 bases. The germline gives CDR1 MNHEY, CDR2 SVGEGT. Trimming took 4 bases from V and 0 from J; bases not matched to a gene: 2. This CDR3 has 16 amino acids. CDR3: CASSWGLAGASYEQYF. In nucleotides, the CDR3 is TGTGCCAGCAGTTGGGGACTAGCGGGGGCCTCCTACGAGCAGTACTTC.

The chain joins TRBV2 to TRBJ1-4; 8 bases are shared with TRBD1. Trimming removed 8 bases from V and 5 bases from J; junction bases left unmatched: 10. The CDR3 covers 15 residues. Per germline, CDR1 SNHLY and CDR2 FYNNEI. The CDR3 loop reads CASSALTGANEKLFF. As DNA, the CDR3 is TGTGCCAGCTCTGCGTTGACAGGGGCGAATGAAAAACTGTTTTTT.

By share, this clonotype ranks as medium-sized. The rearrangement joins TRBV20-1 to TRBJ2-7; 7 nucleotides align to TRBD2. Germline values: CDR1 DFQATT, CDR2 SNEGSKA (reference sequence). This CDR3 has 12 residues. The J segment lost 2 bases and the V segment lost 6 bases, leaving 4 bases of the junction unmatched. As DNA, the CDR3 is TGCAGTGCCGGGGAGGGCACCTACGAGCAGTACTTC. Its protein is CSAGEGTYEQYF.

This clonotype is medium-sized in the sample. V and J are TRBV21-1 and TRBJ1-6. TRBV21-1 is deemed a pseudogene. The CDR3 runs to 16 residues. The CDR3 region has the DNA TGTGCCAGCAGCAAAGTAAAGGGTGGGTGTAATTCACCCCTCCACTTT. Translated, it gives CASSKVKGGCNSPLHF.

In its sample, this clonotype was seen a few times. CDR3 nucleotides: TGTGCCAGCAGCTCAGGAGACGGCACTGAAGCTTTCTTT. It specifies CASSSGDGTEAFF. The V call is TRBV7-9, the J call TRBJ1-1; D uncertain. V shed 4 bases and J shed 4 bases, with 10 bases lying between them. Per the germline V gene, CDR1 is SEHNR and CDR2 is FQNEAQ (reference sequence). The CDR3 has 13 residues. Filled out from reference TRBV7-9 and TRBJ1-1, the complete variable domain reads DTGVSQNPRHKITKRGQNVTFRCDPISEHNRLYWYRQTLGQGPEFLTYFQNEAQLEKSRLLSDRFSAERPKGSFSTLEIQRTEQGDSAMYLCASSSGDGTEAFFGQGTRLTVV.

This clonotype is judged medium-sized. The CDR3 sequence: CASSDSNLGAGELFF. The CDR3 DNA is TGTGCCAGCAGTGACTCTAACCTAGGGGCCGGGGAGCTGTTTTTT. V usage is TRBV6-4 and J usage is TRBJ2-2, with a weak D call TRBD1 (5 bases). Germline lookup yields CDR1 MRHNA and CDR2 SNTAGT. V lost 0 bases to trimming and J lost 6 bases, with 11 bases between them. This CDR3 contains 15 residues.

This clonotype is hyperexpanded (1% or more). The chain has TRBV15 and TRBJ2-7; D might be TRBD1 (6 bases). V was shortened by 6 bases and J by 6 bases, with 18 bases between the two germline ends. CDR1 is LNHNV and CDR2 is YYDKDF in the germline V gene (reference sequence). This CDR3 comprises 14 residues. The CDR3 loop reads CATRDAGDPFEQYF. The CDR3 coding sequence is TGTGCCACCAGGGACGCAGGGGACCCTTTCGAGCAGTACTTC.

By its share, this clonotype is medium-sized (0.01 to 0.1%). The chain joins TRBV11-2 to TRBJ2-3; D gene ambiguous. This CDR3 has 13 amino acids. V lost 1 base and J 5 bases, leaving 7 bases between the germline ends. Germline CDR1 is SGHAT and CDR2 is FQNNGV. CDR3 coding DNA: TGTGCCAGCAGCTTAGCTTCGATAGATACGCAGTATTTT. This sequence encodes CASSLASIDTQYF.

This clonotype is deemed medium-sized. The CDR3 loop is CASSLRGASGSNEQFF. DNA of the CDR3: TGTGCCAGCAGTTTAAGGGGAGCTAGCGGAAGCAATGAGCAGTTCTTC. V usage is TRBV12-3 or TRBV12-4 and J usage is TRBJ2-1, with 7 bases aligning to TRBD2. This CDR3 comprises 16 residues. Trimming cost V 2 bases and J 6 bases; bases outside gene matches: 10.

By proportion, this clonotype is medium-sized (0.01 to 0.1%). The chain has TRBV18 and TRBJ2-5; 7 positions agree with TRBD2. CDR1 and CDR2 from the germline V gene are KGHSH and LQKENI. The length of the CDR3 is 14 residues. Unmatched junction bases numbered 2, after V lost 1 base and J lost 3 bases. This chain's CDR3 is CASSPLRGEETQYF. The CDR3 nucleotides are TGTGCCAGCTCACCACTCCGGGGGGAAGAGACCCAGTACTTC.

This clonotype is judged medium-sized. The rearrangement uses TRBV6-2 or TRBV6-3 and TRBJ2-7, with 8 bases aligning to TRBD1. The V and J ends lost 1 base and 4 bases, in that order; junction bases with no gene match: 6. The CDR3 extends over 15 amino acids. The V gene's germline CDR1 is MNHEY and CDR2 SVGEGT. The CDR3 loop reads CASSYLRTGSYEQYF. The DNA of the CDR3 is TGTGCCAGCAGTTACTTAAGGACAGGGTCTTACGAGCAGTACTTC.

V is TRBV19 and J is TRBJ2-2, with unresolved D. V shed 7 bases and J shed 2 bases, with 11 bases lying between them. The CDR3 is made up of 14 amino acids. Germline values: CDR1 LNHDA, CDR2 SQIVND (reference sequence). The CDR3 nucleotides read TGTGCCAGTACCCATAGGGATAACACCGGGGAGCTGTTTTTT. It encodes CASTHRDNTGELFF.

In its sample, this clonotype is large (0.1 to 1%). The CDR3 DNA follows: TGTGCCAGCAGGTCCCCAGGGGGTAGAACGCAGTATTTT. Residues: CASRSPGGRTQYF. The chain carries TRBV12-3 or TRBV12-4 and TRBJ2-3; 7 positions agree with TRBD1. V shed 6 bases and J 9 bases; nucleotides not matched to a gene: 9. This CDR3 contains 13 residues.

This clonotype is medium-sized (0.01 to 0.1%). This chain uses TRBV27 with TRBJ1-1, with D tentatively TRBD1 (5 bases). Germline values: CDR1 MNHEY, CDR2 SMNVEV (reference sequence). CDR3 size: 15 residues. Trimming took off 1 base at V and 5 bases at J, with 14 bases between the two ends. CDR3 in amino acids: CASSLYGARGTEAFF. The CDR3 bases are TGTGCCAGCAGTTTATATGGGGCCCGGGGGACTGAAGCTTTCTTT.

This clonotype was counted only a few times. This chain links TRBV6-1 with TRBJ2-3; 10 nucleotides align to TRBD2. The V gene's germline CDR1 is MNHNS and CDR2 SASEGT. The length of the CDR3 is 13 residues. V dropped 5 bases and J dropped 5; count of bases not matched to a gene: 1. CDR3 bases: TGTGCCAGCAGTTGGACTAGCGGAGATACGCAGTATTTT. This sequence encodes CASSWTSGDTQYF.

The chain carries TRBV4-3 and TRBJ2-7; 8 bases agree with TRBD2. The CDR3 covers 14 residues. Per germline, CDR1 LGHNA and CDR2 YSLEER. V was pared by 1 base and J by 2 bases, with 1 base of the junction left unmatched. The CDR3 coding sequence is TGCGCCAGCAGCCAAGGCGGGGGGACCTACGAGCAGTACTTC. It specifies CASSQGGGTYEQYF.

This clonotype is medium-sized in the sample. The V gene is TRBV6-2 or TRBV6-3, the J gene TRBJ1-1; a weak D match, TRBD1 (6 bases). Germline loops: CDR1 MNHEY, CDR2 SVGEGT. This CDR3 is 13 amino acids long. The V gene lost 4 bases and the J gene lost 1 base, with 7 bases spanning the gap. The CDR3 region is CASSWDTNTEAFF. CDR3 nucleotides: TGTGCCAGCAGTTGGGACACGAACACTGAAGCTTTCTTT.

The CDR3 spells CASSFKGATTGVQFF. The CDR3 DNA sequence: TGTGCCAGCAGCTTTAAGGGGGCGACTACAGGGGTGCAGTTCTTC. The chain carries TRBV7-2 and TRBJ2-1; TRBD1 aligns across 7 bases. Germline-derived CDR1 and CDR2 are SGHTA and FQGNSA. Germline trimming cut 3 bases from V and 12 bases from J; bases unmatched to any gene: 14. The CDR3 spans 15 residues.

In this sample, this clonotype is medium-sized. J is TRBJ2-7 and V is TRBV19; D is ambiguous. The CDR3 is 15 residues long. V was cut by 0 bases and J by 2 bases, with 11 bases left in between. Looked up from germline, CDR1 is LNHDA and CDR2 is SQIVND (reference sequence). The DNA for the CDR3 is TGTGCCAGTAGTATAGATTTCGGCGGAGCCTACGAGCAGTACTTC. This sequence encodes CASSIDFGGAYEQYF.

The chain recombines TRBV6-5 with TRBJ2-3; 15 nucleotides match TRBD2. Germline loops: CDR1 MNHEY, CDR2 SVGAGI. The trim removed 2 bases at V and 3 bases at J, leaving 0 bases unmatched. This CDR3 spans 16 amino acids. CDR3 sequence: CASSYGLAGGTDTQYF. The CDR3 DNA reads as TGTGCCAGCAGTTACGGACTAGCGGGAGGGACAGATACGCAGTATTTT.

This clonotype was seen a handful of times. J is TRBJ1-5 and V is TRBV6-2 or TRBV6-3; a weak D match, TRBD1 (5 bases). The CDR3 extends over 15 amino acids. The V gene's germline CDR1 is MNHEY and CDR2 SVGEGT. V was shortened by 5 bases and J by 3 bases, with 14 bases between the two germline ends. The CDR3 region is CASSPGDQLNQPQHF. The CDR3, as DNA: TGTGCCAGCAGTCCGGGGGACCAACTCAATCAGCCCCAGCATTTT.

The V gene is TRBV6-2 or TRBV6-3, the J gene TRBJ2-7; D may be TRBD2 (6 bases). The CDR3 contains 14 residues. V lost 6 bases, J lost 5 bases, and 17 bases lay in between. CDR1 MNHEY and CDR2 SVGEGT come from the germline V gene. The CDR3 loop is CASSHIEGRNEQYF. The CDR3, as DNA: TGTGCCAGCAGCCATATCGAGGGGAGGAACGAGCAGTACTTC.

Sample share makes this clonotype large. The rearrangement joins TRBV11-3 to TRBJ1-4; D perhaps matches TRBD1 (5 bases). The germline gives CDR1 SGHNT, CDR2 YENEEA. Trimming stripped 5 bases from V and 4 bases from J, with 14 bases between. The CDR3 is made up of 15 amino acids. The CDR3: CASSPRGGDNEKLFF. The CDR3 DNA follows: TGTGCCAGCAGCCCCCGGGGAGGGGATAATGAAAAACTGTTTTTT.

Concerning this clonotype itself: The junction does not match germline at one end; this may be a read error. V usage is TRBV12-3 or TRBV12-4 and J usage is TRBJ2-7, with 7 bases aligning to TRBD2. CDR3 length: 16 residues. CDR3 bases: TGTGCCAGCAGCTTAGGGACTAAGTACCCCGAATACGAGCAGTACTTC. This codes for CASSLGTKYPEYEQYF.

A remark on this clonotype: A much larger clone sits a single nucleotide away, making a read error possible. V gene TRBV19 combines with J gene TRBJ1-1; possibly TRBD1 for D (6 bases). This CDR3 spans 15 amino acids. In germline, CDR1 is LNHDA, CDR2 SQIVND (reference sequence). The CDR3 DNA reads TGTGCCAGTAGTATGCCTTGGGGGGCGCGCACTGTAGCTTTCTTT. Translation: CASSMPWGARTVAFF.

The rearrangement joins TRBV10-3 to TRBJ1-2, with 8 bases matching TRBD1. The CDR3 loop spans 13 amino acids. V dropped 5 bases and J dropped 8; count of bases not matched to a gene: 7. CDR1 is ENHRY and CDR2 is SYGVKD in the germline V gene. The CDR3 is CAISHGQGLGYTF. CDR3 in DNA: TGTGCCATCAGTCATGGACAGGGCCTAGGCTACACCTTC.

Note on this clonotype: Germline is not matched at one junction end, which may reflect a read error. The chain recombines TRBV10-3 with TRBJ1-1; D ambiguous. The V gene's germline CDR1 is ENHRY and CDR2 SYGVKD. The CDR3 spans 15 residues. The CDR3 region has the DNA TGTGCCATCAGTGAGCCCCGGGCCGAACACACTGAAGCTTTATTT. This translates into CAISEPRAEHTEALF.

The chain is built from TRBV5-1 and TRBJ1-5; 9 bases are shared with TRBD1. The CDR3 has 15 amino acids. Losses at the gene ends were 3 bases for V and 5 bases for J; bases not matched to a gene: 6. Per the germline V gene, CDR1 is SGHRS and CDR2 is YFSETQ. As DNA, the CDR3 is TGCGCCAGCAGCTCCGGGACAGGGACTTATCAGCCCCAGCATTTT. It codes for CASSSGTGTYQPQHF.